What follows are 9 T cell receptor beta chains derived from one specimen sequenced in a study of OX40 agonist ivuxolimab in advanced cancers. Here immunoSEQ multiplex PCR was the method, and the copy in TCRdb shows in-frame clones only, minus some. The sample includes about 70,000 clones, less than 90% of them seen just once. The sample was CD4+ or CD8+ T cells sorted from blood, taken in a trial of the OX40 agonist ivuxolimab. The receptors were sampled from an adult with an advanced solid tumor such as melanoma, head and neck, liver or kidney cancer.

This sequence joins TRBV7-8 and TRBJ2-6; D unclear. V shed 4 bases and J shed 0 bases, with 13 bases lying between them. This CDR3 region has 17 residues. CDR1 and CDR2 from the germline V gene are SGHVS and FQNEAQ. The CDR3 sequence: CASSSIVLDSGANVLTF. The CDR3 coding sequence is TGTGCCAGCAGCTCCATCGTCCTCGACTCTGGGGCCAACGTCCTGACTTTC.

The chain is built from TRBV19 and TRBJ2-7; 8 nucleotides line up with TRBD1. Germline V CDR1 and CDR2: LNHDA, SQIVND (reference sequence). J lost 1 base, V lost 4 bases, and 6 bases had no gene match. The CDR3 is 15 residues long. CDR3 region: CASSTPGTGSYEQYF. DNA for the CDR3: TGTGCCAGTAGTACCCCCGGGACAGGATCCTACGAGCAGTACTTC.

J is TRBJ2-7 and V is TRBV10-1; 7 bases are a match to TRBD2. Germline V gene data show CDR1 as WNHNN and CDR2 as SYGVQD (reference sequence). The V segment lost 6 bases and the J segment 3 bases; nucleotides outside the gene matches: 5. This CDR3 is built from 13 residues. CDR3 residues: CASSRTGGYEQYF. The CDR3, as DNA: TGCGCCAGCAGCAGGACGGGGGGCTACGAGCAGTACTTC.

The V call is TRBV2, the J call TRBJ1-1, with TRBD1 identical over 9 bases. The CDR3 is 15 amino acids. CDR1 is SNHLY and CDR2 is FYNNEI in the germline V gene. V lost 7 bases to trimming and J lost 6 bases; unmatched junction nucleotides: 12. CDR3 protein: CASNTGTGRRAEAFF. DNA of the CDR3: TGTGCCAGCAATACCGGGACAGGGCGTAGGGCTGAAGCTTTCTTT.

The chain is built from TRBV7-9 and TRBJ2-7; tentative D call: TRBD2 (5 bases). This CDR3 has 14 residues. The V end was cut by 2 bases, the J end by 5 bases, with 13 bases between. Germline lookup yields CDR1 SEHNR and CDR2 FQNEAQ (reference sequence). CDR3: CASSLLAGGHEQYF. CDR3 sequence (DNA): TGTGCCAGCAGCTTACTGGCAGGCGGGCACGAGCAGTACTTC. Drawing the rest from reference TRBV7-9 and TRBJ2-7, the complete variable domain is DTGVSQNPRHKITKRGQNVTFRCDPISEHNRLYWYRQTLGQGPEFLTYFQNEAQLEKSRLLSDRFSAERPKGSFSTLEIQRTEQGDSAMYLCASSLLAGGHEQYFGPGTRLTVT.

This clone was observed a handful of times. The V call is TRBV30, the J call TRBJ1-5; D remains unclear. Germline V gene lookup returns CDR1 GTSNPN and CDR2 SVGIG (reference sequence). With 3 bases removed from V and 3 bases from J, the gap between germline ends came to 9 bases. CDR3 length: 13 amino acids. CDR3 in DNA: TGTGCCTGGAGGGCGTCTGACAATCAGCCCCAGCATTTT. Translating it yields CAWRASDNQPQHF.

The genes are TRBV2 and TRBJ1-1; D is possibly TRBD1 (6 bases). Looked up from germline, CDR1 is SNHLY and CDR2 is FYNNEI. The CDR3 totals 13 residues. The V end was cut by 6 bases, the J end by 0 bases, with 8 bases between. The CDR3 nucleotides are TGTGCCAGCAGAGGGACACTGAACACTGAAGCTTTCTTT. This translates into CASRGTLNTEAFF.

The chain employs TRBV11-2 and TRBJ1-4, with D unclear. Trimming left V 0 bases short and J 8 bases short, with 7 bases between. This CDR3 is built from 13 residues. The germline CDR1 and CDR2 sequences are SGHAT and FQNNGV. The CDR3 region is CASSLDRWEKLFF. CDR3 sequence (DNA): TGTGCCAGCAGCTTAGATCGGTGGGAAAAACTGTTTTTT. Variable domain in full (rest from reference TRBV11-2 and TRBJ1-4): EAGVAQSPRYKIIEKRQSVAFWCNPISGHATLYWYQQILGQGPKLLIQFQNNGVVDDSQLPKDRFSAERLKGVDSTLKIQPAKLEDSAVYLCASSLDRWEKLFFGSGTQLSVL.

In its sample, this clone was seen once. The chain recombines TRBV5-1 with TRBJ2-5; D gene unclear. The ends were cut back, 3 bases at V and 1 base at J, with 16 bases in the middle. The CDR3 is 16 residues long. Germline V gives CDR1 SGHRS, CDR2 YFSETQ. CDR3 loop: CASSSNDIRFQETQYF. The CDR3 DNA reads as TGCGCCAGCAGCTCGAATGATATACGATTCCAAGAGACCCAGTACTTC.